This TCR beta chain stems from a study of shared clonotypes between healthy human individuals. There are 15 residues in the CDR3. CDR1 is ENHRY and CDR2 is SYGVKD in the germline V gene. Some clones are missing from TCRdb's copy, which holds only in-frame ones; the method was immunoSEQ multiplex PCR. The profile covers about 500,000 clones, with around 77% appearing a single time and about 12% taken by the ten largest. With regard to this clone: A far larger clone is off by one base, so a read error is likely.

Sequencing was done on a sample of PBMCs. The clonotype originates from a woman between 40 and 50 years old in good health. Some clones in this sample may be carry-over from other donors' samples. The chain carries TRBV10-3 and TRBJ2-2, with 7 bases aligning to TRBD2. CDR3 amino acids: CATSEEGGPTGELFF. CDR3 nucleotides: TGTGCCACCAGTGAGGAGGGAGGGCCAACCGGGGAGCTGTTTTTT.